This entry is about one T cell receptor beta chain. The germline gives CDR1 MNHEY, CDR2 SVGAGI. The CDR3 loop spans 15 amino acids. The V end was cut by 2 bases, the J end by 3 bases, with 13 bases between. Per the authors' pipeline: Reference gene primer amplification gave nucleated cell count estimates. The protocol was immunoSEQ multiplex PCR, while the TCRdb copy is restricted to in-frame clones and leaves out a portion. The V and J calls and clone size come from that table; D and trimming were worked out from the DNA. Of approximately 290,000 clones in the sample, roughly 91% were seen once. These data are taken from a study of blood T cell repertoires in COVID-19. Study details: Italy, Spain and the United States were the sources of the convalescent and acute COVID-19 samples. Nucleic acid was either cDNA or gDNA, and it came from T cells, B-cell-depleted T cells, or PBMCs.

This receptor was obtained from a man in his thirties or forties with acute or convalescent COVID-19. Sequencing was done on a sample of peripheral blood. The V call is TRBV6-5, the J call TRBJ1-2; a weak D match, TRBD1 (6 bases). CDR3: CASSYGRGGYYGYTF. As DNA, the CDR3 is TGTGCCAGCAGTTACGGACGGGGGGGCTACTATGGCTACACCTTC.